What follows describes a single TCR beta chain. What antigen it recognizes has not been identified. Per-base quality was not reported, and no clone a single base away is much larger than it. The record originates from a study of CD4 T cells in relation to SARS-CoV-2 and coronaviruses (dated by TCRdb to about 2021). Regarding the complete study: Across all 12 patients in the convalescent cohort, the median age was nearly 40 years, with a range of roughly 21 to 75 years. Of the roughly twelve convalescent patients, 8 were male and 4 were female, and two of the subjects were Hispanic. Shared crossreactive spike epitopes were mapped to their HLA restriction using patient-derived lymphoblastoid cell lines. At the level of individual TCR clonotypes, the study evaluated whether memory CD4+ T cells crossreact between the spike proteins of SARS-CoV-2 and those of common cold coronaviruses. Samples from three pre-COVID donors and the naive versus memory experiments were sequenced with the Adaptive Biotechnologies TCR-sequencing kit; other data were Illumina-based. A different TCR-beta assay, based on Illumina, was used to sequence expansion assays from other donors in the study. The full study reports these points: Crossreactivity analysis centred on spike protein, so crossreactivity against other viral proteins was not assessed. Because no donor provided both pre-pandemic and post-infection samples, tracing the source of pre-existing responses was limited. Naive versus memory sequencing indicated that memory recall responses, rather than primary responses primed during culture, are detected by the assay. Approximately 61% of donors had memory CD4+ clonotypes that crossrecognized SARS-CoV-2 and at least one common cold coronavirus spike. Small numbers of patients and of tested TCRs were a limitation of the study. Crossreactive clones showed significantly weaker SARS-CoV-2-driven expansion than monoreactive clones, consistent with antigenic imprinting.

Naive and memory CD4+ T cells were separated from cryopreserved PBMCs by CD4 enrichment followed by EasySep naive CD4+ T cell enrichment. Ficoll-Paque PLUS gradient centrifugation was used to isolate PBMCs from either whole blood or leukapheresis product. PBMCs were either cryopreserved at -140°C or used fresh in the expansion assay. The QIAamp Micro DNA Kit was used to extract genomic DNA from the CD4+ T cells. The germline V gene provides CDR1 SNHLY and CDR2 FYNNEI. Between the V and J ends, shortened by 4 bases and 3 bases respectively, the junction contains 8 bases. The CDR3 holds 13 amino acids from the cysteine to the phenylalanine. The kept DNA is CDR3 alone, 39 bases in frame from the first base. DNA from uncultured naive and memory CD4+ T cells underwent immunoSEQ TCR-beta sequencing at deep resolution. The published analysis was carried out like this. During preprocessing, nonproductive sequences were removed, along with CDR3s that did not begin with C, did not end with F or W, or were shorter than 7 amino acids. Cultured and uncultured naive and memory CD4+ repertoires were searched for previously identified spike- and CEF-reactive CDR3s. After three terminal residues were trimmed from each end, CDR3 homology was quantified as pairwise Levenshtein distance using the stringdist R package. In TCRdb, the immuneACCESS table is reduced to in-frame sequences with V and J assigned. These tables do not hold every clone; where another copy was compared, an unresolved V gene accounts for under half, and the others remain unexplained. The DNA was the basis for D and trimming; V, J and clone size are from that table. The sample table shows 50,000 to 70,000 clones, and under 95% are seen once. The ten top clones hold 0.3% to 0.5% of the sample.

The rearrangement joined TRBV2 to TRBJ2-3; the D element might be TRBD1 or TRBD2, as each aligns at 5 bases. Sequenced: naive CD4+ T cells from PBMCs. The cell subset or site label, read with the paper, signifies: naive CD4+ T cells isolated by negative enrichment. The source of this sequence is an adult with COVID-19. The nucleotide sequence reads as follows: TGTGCCAGCAGTGGCAGGGAGACAGATACGCAGTATTTT. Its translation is CASSGRETDTQYF. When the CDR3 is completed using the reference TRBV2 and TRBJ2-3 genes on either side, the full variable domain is EPEVTQTPSHQVTQMGQEVILRCVPISNHLYFYWYRQILGQKVEFLVSFYNNEISEKSEIFDDQFSVERPDGSNFTLKIRSTKLEDSAMYFCASSGRETDTQYFGPGTRLTVL.